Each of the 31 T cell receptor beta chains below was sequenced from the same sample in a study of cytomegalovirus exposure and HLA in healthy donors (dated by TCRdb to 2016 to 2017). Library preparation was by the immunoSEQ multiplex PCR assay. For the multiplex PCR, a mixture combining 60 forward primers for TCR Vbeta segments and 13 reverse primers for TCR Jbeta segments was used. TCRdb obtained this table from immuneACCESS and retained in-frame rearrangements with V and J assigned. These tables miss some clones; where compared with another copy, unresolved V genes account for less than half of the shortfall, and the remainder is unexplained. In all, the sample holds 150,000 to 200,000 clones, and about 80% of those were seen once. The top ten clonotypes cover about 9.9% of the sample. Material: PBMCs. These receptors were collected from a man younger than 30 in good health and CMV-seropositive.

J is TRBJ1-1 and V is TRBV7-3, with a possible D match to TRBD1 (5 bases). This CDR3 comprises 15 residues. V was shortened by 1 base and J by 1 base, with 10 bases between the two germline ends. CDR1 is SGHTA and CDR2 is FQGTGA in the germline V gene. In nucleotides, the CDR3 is TGTGCCAGCAGCTTAAATGGGGCGGAGAACACTGAAGCTTTCTTT. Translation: CASSLNGAENTEAFF. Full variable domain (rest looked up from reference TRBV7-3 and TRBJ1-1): GAGVSQTPSNKVTEKGKYVELRCDPISGHTALYWYRQSLGQGPEFLIYFQGTGAADDSGLPNDRFFAVRPEGSVSTLKIQRTERGDSAVYLCASSLNGAENTEAFFGQGTRLTVV.

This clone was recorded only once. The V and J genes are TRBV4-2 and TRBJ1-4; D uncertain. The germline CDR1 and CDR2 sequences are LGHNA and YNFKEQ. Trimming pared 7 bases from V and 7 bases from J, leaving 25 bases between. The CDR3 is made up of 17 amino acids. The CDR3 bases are TGTGCCAGCATGGGAATGGCGGAGGGTACCCCTTCTGAAAAACTGTTTTTT. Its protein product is CASMGMAEGTPSEKLFF.

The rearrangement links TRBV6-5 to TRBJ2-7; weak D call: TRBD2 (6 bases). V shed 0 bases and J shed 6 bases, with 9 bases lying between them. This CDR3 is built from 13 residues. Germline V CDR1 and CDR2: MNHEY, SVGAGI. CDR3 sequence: CASSYSNGGEQYF. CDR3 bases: TGTGCCAGCAGTTACTCGAACGGGGGCGAGCAGTACTTC.

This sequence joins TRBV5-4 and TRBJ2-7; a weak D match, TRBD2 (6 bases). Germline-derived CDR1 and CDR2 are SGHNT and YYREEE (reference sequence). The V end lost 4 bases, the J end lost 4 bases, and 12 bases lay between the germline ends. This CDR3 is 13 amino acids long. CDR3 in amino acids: CASSRDSPYEQYF. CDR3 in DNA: TGTGCCAGCAGCCGGGACTCCCCTTACGAGCAGTACTTC.

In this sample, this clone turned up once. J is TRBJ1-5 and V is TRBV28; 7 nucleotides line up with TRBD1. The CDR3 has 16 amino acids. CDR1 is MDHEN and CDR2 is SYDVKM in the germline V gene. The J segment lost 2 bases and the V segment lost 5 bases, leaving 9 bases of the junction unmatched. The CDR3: CASSAHTGDGNQPQHF. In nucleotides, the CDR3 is TGTGCCAGCAGTGCTCATACAGGGGACGGCAATCAGCCCCAGCATTTT.

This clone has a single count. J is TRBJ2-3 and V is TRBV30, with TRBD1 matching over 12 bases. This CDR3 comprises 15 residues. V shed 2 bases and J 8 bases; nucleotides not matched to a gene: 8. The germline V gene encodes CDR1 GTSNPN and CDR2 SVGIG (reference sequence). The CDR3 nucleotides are TGTGCCTGGAGTCCGGGACAGGGGGCAGTCGGTACGCAGTATTTT. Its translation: CAWSPGQGAVGTQYF.

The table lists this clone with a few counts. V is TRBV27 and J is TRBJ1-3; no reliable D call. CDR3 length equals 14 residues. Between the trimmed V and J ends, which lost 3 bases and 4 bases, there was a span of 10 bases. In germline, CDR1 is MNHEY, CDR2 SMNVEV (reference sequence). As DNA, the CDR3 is TGTGCCAGCAGTTTGAGGGCAGGAGGAAACACCATATATTTT. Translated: CASSLRAGGNTIYF.

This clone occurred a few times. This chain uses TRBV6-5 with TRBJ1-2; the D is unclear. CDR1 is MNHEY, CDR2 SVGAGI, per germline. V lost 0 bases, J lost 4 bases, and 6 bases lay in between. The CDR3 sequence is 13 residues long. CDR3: CASSYSRSYGYTF. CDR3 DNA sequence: TGTGCCAGCAGTTACTCGCGATCCTATGGCTACACCTTC.

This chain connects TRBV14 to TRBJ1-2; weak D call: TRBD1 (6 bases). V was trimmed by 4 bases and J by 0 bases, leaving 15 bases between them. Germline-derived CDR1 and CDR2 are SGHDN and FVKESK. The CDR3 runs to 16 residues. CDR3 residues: CASSRLTGLTNYGYTF. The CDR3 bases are TGTGCCAGCAGCCGACTTACAGGGTTGACTAACTATGGCTACACCTTC.

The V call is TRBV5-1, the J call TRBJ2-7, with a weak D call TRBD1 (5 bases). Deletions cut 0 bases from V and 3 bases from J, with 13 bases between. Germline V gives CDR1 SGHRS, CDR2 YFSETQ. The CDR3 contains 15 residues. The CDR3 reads CASSLDTGAVYEQYF. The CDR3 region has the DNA TGCGCCAGCAGCTTGGACACTGGGGCAGTCTACGAGCAGTACTTC.

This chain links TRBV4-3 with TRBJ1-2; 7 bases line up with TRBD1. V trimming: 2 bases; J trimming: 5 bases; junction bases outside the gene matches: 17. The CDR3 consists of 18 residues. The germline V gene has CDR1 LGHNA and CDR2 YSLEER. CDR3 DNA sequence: TGCGCCAGCAGCCAACGCCGAGGCCAGGGAATCAGGGGGTATGGCTACACCTTC. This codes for CASSQRRGQGIRGYGYTF.

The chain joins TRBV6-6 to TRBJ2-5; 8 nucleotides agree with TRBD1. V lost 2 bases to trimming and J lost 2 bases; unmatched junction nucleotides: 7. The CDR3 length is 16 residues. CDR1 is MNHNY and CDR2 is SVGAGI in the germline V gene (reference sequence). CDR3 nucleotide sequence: TGTGCCAGCAGTTACCTCCCAGGGGGCTATCAAGAGACCCAGTACTTC. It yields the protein CASSYLPGGYQETQYF.

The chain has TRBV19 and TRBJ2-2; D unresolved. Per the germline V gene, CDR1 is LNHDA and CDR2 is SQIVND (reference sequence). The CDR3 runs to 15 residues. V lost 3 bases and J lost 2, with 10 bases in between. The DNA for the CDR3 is TGTGCCAGTAGTATGCGTCAGCGTAACACCGGGGAGCTGTTTTTT. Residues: CASSMRQRNTGELFF.

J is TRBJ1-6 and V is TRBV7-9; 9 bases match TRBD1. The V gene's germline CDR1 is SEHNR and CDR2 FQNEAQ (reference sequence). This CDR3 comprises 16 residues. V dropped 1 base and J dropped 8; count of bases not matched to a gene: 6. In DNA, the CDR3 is TGTGCCAGCAGCTTAGGTGGGGGACAGGGCGATTCACCCCTCCACTTT. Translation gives CASSLGGGQGDSPLHF. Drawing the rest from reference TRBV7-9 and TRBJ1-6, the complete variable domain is DTGVSQNPRHKITKRGQNVTFRCDPISEHNRLYWYRQTLGQGPEFLTYFQNEAQLEKSRLLSDRFSAERPKGSFSTLEIQRTEQGDSAMYLCASSLGGGQGDSPLHFGNGTRLTVT.

Here the CDR3 DNA reads TGTGCCAGCAGTTTTTACAGGACGAACACTGAAGCTTTCTTT. Its protein is CASSFYRTNTEAFF. V gene TRBV6-5 combines with J gene TRBJ1-1; D may be TRBD1 (5 bases). Looked up from germline, CDR1 is MNHEY and CDR2 is SVGAGI. The CDR3 has 14 amino acids. The germline V and J ends were trimmed by 4 bases and 1 base, with 10 bases remaining between them.

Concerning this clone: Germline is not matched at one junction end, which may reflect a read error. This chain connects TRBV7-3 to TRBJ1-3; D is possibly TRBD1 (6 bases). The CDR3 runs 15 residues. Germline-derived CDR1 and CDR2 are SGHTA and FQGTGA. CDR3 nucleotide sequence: TGCGCCAGCAGCCCGACACCCGGGACAGGAAACACCATATATTTT. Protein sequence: CASSPTPGTGNTIYF.

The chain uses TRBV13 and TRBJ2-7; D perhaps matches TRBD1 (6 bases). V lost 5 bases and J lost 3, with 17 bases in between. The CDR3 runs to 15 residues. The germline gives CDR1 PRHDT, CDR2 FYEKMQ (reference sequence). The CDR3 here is CASSTRGPEGYEQYF. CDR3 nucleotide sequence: TGTGCCAGCAGCACCAGGGGCCCTGAGGGCTACGAGCAGTACTTC.

CDR3 amino acids: CASSQGQGAEAFF. Written as DNA, the CDR3 is TGTGCCAGCAGCCAGGGACAGGGTGCTGAAGCTTTCTTT. The chain has TRBV7-9 and TRBJ1-1; 9 nucleotides agree with TRBD1. The ends lost 5 bases at V and 6 bases at J; junction bases unmatched: 4. The CDR3 has 13 amino acids. CDR1 is SEHNR and CDR2 is FQNEAQ in the germline V gene (reference sequence).

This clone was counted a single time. CDR3 nucleotides: TGTGCCAGCAGCTTAGATAACGTAGGGGGCACAGATACGCAGTATTTT. This sequence encodes CASSLDNVGGTDTQYF. The chain uses TRBV7-9 and TRBJ2-3, with D perhaps TRBD1 (5 bases). This CDR3 has 16 amino acids. Germline CDR1 and CDR2: SEHNR and FQNEAQ (reference sequence). V shed 1 base and J shed 1 base, with 12 bases lying between them.

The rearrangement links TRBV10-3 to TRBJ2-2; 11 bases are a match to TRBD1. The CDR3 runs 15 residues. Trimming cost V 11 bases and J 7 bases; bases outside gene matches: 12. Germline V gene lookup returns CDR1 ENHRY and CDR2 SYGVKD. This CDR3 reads CAPGQGALNCGELFF. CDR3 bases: TGTGCCCCCGGACAGGGGGCGCTTAACTGCGGGGAGCTGTTTTTT.

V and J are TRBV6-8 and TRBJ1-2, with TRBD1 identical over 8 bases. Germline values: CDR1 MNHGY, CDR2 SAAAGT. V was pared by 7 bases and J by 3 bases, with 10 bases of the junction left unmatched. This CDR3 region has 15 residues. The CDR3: CASTLGDRCYYGYTF. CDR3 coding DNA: TGTGCCAGCACCCTAGGGGACAGGTGTTACTATGGCTACACCTTC.

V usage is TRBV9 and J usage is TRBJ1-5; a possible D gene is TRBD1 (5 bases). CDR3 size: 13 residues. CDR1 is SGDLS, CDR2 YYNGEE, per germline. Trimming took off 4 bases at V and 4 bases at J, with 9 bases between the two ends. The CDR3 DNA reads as TGTGCCAGCAGCTCCCAGGGAAATCAGCCCCAGCATTTT. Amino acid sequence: CASSSQGNQPQHF.

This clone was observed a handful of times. The CDR3 loop reads CASSHPQGTGELFF. In nucleotides, the CDR3 is TGCGCCAGCAGCCATCCACAGGGCACCGGGGAGCTGTTTTTT. V usage is TRBV4-3 and J usage is TRBJ2-2; the D gene is possibly TRBD1 (6 bases). This CDR3 has 14 residues. Trimming shortened V by 3 bases and J by 4 bases, and 9 bases separated the two germline ends. Germline assignment: CDR1 LGHNA and CDR2 YSLEER.

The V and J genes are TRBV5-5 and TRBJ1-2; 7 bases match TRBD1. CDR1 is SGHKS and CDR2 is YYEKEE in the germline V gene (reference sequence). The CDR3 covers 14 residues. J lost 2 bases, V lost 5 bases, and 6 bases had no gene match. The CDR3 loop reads CASRVRGQNYGYTF. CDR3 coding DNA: TGTGCCAGCAGGGTGCGGGGACAGAACTATGGCTACACCTTC.

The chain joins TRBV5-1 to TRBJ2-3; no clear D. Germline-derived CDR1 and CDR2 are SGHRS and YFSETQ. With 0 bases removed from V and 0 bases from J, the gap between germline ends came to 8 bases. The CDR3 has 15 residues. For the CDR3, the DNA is TGCGCCAGCAGCTTGGGTGGCCGCAGCACAGATACGCAGTATTTT. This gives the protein CASSLGGRSTDTQYF.

CDR3 protein: CASSLSLWAGGRTDTQYF. CDR3 bases: TGTGCCAGCAGCTTGTCTCTCTGGGCGGGAGGTCGCACAGATACGCAGTATTTT. V usage is TRBV5-4 and J usage is TRBJ2-3; 8 positions agree with TRBD2. The junction had 11 bases not matched to a gene; V was cut back by 1 base and J by 1 base. The germline CDR1 and CDR2 sequences are SGHNT and YYREEE (reference sequence). The CDR3 runs 18 residues.

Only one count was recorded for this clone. CDR3: CASSFGGRPYNEQFF. In DNA, the CDR3 is TGTGCCAGCAGCTTTGGAGGTCGCCCCTACAATGAGCAGTTCTTC. The chain uses TRBV7-6 and TRBJ2-1; possible D gene TRBD2, 5 bases. The CDR3 has 15 amino acids. Germline lookup yields CDR1 SGHVS and CDR2 FNYEAQ. V was shortened by 3 bases and J by 2 bases, with 11 bases between the two germline ends.

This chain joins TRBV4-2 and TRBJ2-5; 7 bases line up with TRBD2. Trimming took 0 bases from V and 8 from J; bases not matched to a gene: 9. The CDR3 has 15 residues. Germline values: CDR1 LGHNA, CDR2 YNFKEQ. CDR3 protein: CASSQERLAVTTQYF. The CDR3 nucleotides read TGTGCCAGCAGCCAAGAGAGGCTAGCGGTTACAACCCAGTACTTC.

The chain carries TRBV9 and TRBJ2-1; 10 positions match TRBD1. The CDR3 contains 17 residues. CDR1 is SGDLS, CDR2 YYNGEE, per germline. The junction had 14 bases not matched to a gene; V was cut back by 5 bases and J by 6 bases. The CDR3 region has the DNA TGTGCCAGCAGTAGCACCGGACAGGGGGGTGGTTTCAATGAGCAGTTCTTC. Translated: CASSSTGQGGGFNEQFF.

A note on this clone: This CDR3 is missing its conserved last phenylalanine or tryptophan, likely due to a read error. CDR3 region: CASSGPQGDPLNTEAFL. As DNA, the CDR3 is TGTGCCAGCAGTGGACCCCAAGGGGATCCCCTGAACACTGAAGCTTTCCTT. This chain links TRBV6-4 with TRBJ1-1; the D gene is possibly TRBD1 (5 bases). CDR3 length: 17 residues. V dropped 4 bases and J dropped 0 bases, with 18 bases sitting between them. Germline CDR1 is MRHNA and CDR2 is SNTAGT.

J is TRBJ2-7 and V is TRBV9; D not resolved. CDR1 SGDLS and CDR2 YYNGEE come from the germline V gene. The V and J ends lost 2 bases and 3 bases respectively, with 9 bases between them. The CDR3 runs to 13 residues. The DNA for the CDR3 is TGTGCCAGCAGCGTCTCCCCTCTCTACGAGCAGTACTTC. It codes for CASSVSPLYEQYF.